The rows below give T cell receptor beta chains drawn from one sample of a study of brain metastases from non-small cell lung cancer. The method was immunoSEQ multiplex PCR; TCRdb's version includes in-frame clones alone and lacks a portion of them. This table holds 4,600 or so clones, about 88% found once. Material for sequencing was tissue from a brain metastasis. The receptors come from a donor aged 40 or over with non-small cell lung cancer. Both conserved end residues are part of each CDR3. The order of the fields is D gene, clone size, V gene, CDR3 length, J gene, CDR3 DNA, CDR3 protein. The D gene is left open where the match is weak. Clone size, where shown, is once, few, many, or a class for clones that have expanded.

d_gene: TRBD2; abundance: -; v_gene: TRBV7-3; len: 16; j_gene: TRBJ2-3; CDR3nt: TGTGCCAGCAGCCCCGCCCCTAGCGGGGGAAGGCATACGCAGTATTTT; CDR3aa: CASSPAPSGGRHTQYF
d_gene: -; abundance: -; v_gene: TRBV7-9; len: 15; j_gene: TRBJ2-5; CDR3nt: TGTGCCAGCAGCCTTCCTGGGGGCCAAGGGGAGACCCAGTACTTC; CDR3aa: CASSLPGGQGETQYF
d_gene: -; abundance: -; v_gene: TRBV20-1; len: 11; j_gene: TRBJ1-2; CDR3nt: TGCAGTGCTAGAGGAGGGGATGGCTACACCTTC; CDR3aa: CSARGGDGYTF
d_gene: -; abundance: -; v_gene: TRBV7-9; len: 14; j_gene: TRBJ1-2; CDR3nt: TGTGCCAGCAGCTTCGGTGAGGGCAACTATGGCTACACCTTC; CDR3aa: CASSFGEGNYGYTF
d_gene: -; abundance: -; v_gene: TRBV6-6; len: 14; j_gene: TRBJ1-5; CDR3nt: TGTGCCAGCAGTTACTCGGGGGTTAATCAGCCCCAGCATTTT; CDR3aa: CASSYSGVNQPQHF
d_gene: TRBD2; abundance: few; v_gene: TRBV9; len: 15; j_gene: TRBJ2-1; CDR3nt: TGTGCCAGCGGGACTAGCGGGTTCTCCTACAATGAGCAGTTCTTC; CDR3aa: CASGTSGFSYNEQFF
d_gene: -; abundance: -; v_gene: TRBV7-9; len: 13; j_gene: TRBJ2-1; CDR3nt: TGTGCCAGCAGCTTCGGAGCATACAATGAGCAGTTCTTC; CDR3aa: CASSFGAYNEQFF
d_gene: -; abundance: -; v_gene: TRBV21-1; len: 17; j_gene: TRBJ2-7; CDR3nt: TGTGCCAGCAGCAAAGATGGGGCCGGGACAGGGGGCCACGAGCAGTACTTC; CDR3aa: CASSKDGAGTGGHEQYF
d_gene: -; abundance: -; v_gene: TRBV15; len: 14; j_gene: TRBJ2-5; CDR3nt: TGTGCCACCAACATCCGGGGGGCAGGCGAGACCCAGTACTTC; CDR3aa: CATNIRGAGETQYF
d_gene: TRBD1; abundance: once; v_gene: TRBV9; len: 19; j_gene: TRBJ2-4; CDR3nt: TGTGCCAGCAGCGACGGGGACAGGGTGTTCTCTTCGGCCAAAAACATTCAGTACTTC; CDR3aa: CASSDGDRVFSSAKNIQYF
d_gene: -; abundance: -; v_gene: TRBV19; len: 11; j_gene: TRBJ1-1; CDR3nt: TGTGCCAGCCTAACATTCTCTGAAGCTTTCTTT; CDR3aa: CASLTFSEAFF
d_gene: -; abundance: -; v_gene: TRBV7-9; len: 14; j_gene: TRBJ2-5; CDR3nt: TGTGCCAGCACCCTTAGGGGGGGGCCGGAGACCCAGTACTTC; CDR3aa: CASTLRGGPETQYF
d_gene: TRBD1; abundance: -; v_gene: TRBV5-4; len: 16; j_gene: TRBJ2-7; CDR3nt: TGTGCCAGCAGCTCCATTACCGGGACAGCCACTTACGAGCAGTACTTC; CDR3aa: CASSSITGTATYEQYF
d_gene: -; abundance: -; v_gene: TRBV5-1; len: 14; j_gene: TRBJ1-1; CDR3nt: TGCGCCAGCAGCTTCGAGAACTGGAACACTGAAGCTTTCTTT; CDR3aa: CASSFENWNTEAFF
d_gene: TRBD2; abundance: -; v_gene: TRBV24-1; len: 14; j_gene: TRBJ2-2; CDR3nt: TGTGCCACCAGGGGGACTAGCGATACCGGGGAGCTGTTTTTT; CDR3aa: CATRGTSDTGELFF
d_gene: -; abundance: -; v_gene: TRBV7-9; len: 14; j_gene: TRBJ2-1; CDR3nt: TGTGCCAGCAGCTTAGTTAGGGGCCACAATGAGCAGTTCTTC; CDR3aa: CASSLVRGHNEQFF
d_gene: -; abundance: -; v_gene: TRBV29-1; len: 13; j_gene: TRBJ2-7; CDR3nt: TGCAGCGTTACTACGGGATTCGCCTACGAGCAGTACTTC; CDR3aa: CSVTTGFAYEQYF
d_gene: -; abundance: -; v_gene: TRBV2; len: 13; j_gene: TRBJ1-1; CDR3nt: TGTGCCAGCAGCCTTCGGGAGCGCACTGAAGCTTTCTTT; CDR3aa: CASSLRERTEAFF
d_gene: -; abundance: -; v_gene: TRBV12-5; len: 12; j_gene: TRBJ1-5; CDR3nt: TGTGCTAGTGGTTTGAATCACCAGCCCCAGCATTTT; CDR3aa: CASGLNHQPQHF
d_gene: TRBD2; abundance: -; v_gene: TRBV3-1/TRBV3-2; len: 15; j_gene: TRBJ2-2; CDR3nt: TGTGCCAGCAGCCATCGACTAGCAGTGGCCGGGGAGCTGTTTTTT; CDR3aa: CASSHRLAVAGELFF
d_gene: TRBD1; abundance: -; v_gene: TRBV4-3; len: 15; j_gene: TRBJ2-5; CDR3nt: TGCGCCAGCAGCCCCGGACAGGGGGATGTAGAGACCCAGTACTTC; CDR3aa: CASSPGQGDVETQYF
d_gene: -; abundance: once; v_gene: TRBV24-1; len: 12; j_gene: TRBJ2-3; CDR3nt: TGTGCCACCTCTCTGGGGTCAGATACGCAGTATTTT; CDR3aa: CATSLGSDTQYF
d_gene: -; abundance: few; v_gene: TRBV6-4; len: 15; j_gene: TRBJ2-3; CDR3nt: TGTGCCAGCAGTGACGGAAGGAAAACCACAGATACGCAGTATTTT; CDR3aa: CASSDGRKTTDTQYF
d_gene: -; abundance: -; v_gene: TRBV6-2/TRBV6-3; len: 16; j_gene: TRBJ2-3; CDR3nt: TGTGCCAGCAGTTACTGGCAGGGGAGGAGCACAGATACGCAGTATTTT; CDR3aa: CASSYWQGRSTDTQYF
d_gene: -; abundance: -; v_gene: TRBV18; len: 14; j_gene: TRBJ2-3; CDR3nt: TGTGCCAGCTCACAGGGGACCGGAGGAGATACGCAGTATTTT; CDR3aa: CASSQGTGGDTQYF
d_gene: TRBD1; abundance: -; v_gene: TRBV4-1; len: 17; j_gene: TRBJ2-1; CDR3nt: TGCGCCAGCAGCCAAAATTATCGGCAGGGGGTCAGGGATGAGCAGTTCTTC; CDR3aa: CASSQNYRQGVRDEQFF
d_gene: -; abundance: -; v_gene: TRBV19; len: 14; j_gene: TRBJ2-7; CDR3nt: TGTGCCAGTAGTATATGGCTTGGGCGGAGCGAACAGTACTTC; CDR3aa: CASSIWLGRSEQYF
d_gene: -; abundance: -; v_gene: TRBV5-1; len: 15; j_gene: TRBJ2-7; CDR3nt: TGCGCCAGCAGCTTGTACCGCGGCAGGGGCTACGAGCAGTACTTC; CDR3aa: CASSLYRGRGYEQYF
d_gene: -; abundance: -; v_gene: TRBV3-1/TRBV3-2; len: 15; j_gene: TRBJ2-3; CDR3nt: TGTGCCAGCAGCCAAGGGGGGTGGGGCACAGATACGCAGTATTTT; CDR3aa: CASSQGGWGTDTQYF
d_gene: -; abundance: -; v_gene: TRBV4-3; len: 13; j_gene: TRBJ2-3; CDR3nt: TGCGCCAGCAGCCAAGGGGGTTCAGATACGCAATATTTT; CDR3aa: CASSQGGSDTQYF
d_gene: -; abundance: -; v_gene: TRBV6-6; len: 16; j_gene: TRBJ2-2; CDR3nt: TGTGCCAGCAGTTCGGAGGGGGACGAGAACACCGGGGAGCTGTTTTTT; CDR3aa: CASSSEGDENTGELFF
d_gene: -; abundance: -; v_gene: TRBV10-3; len: 15; j_gene: TRBJ1-2; CDR3nt: TGTGCCATCAGGGTGGTAGCAGCCCCTAACTATGGCTACACCTTC; CDR3aa: CAIRVVAAPNYGYTF
d_gene: -; abundance: few; v_gene: TRBV27; len: 13; j_gene: TRBJ1-6; CDR3nt: TGTGCCAGCAGTAGAGTTAATAATTCACCCCTCCACTTT; CDR3aa: CASSRVNNSPLHF
d_gene: TRBD1; abundance: -; v_gene: TRBV2; len: 15; j_gene: TRBJ2-3; CDR3nt: TGTGCCAGCAGTGCGTGGGACAGCCACACAGATACGCAGTATTTT; CDR3aa: CASSAWDSHTDTQYF
d_gene: TRBD2; abundance: -; v_gene: TRBV29-1; len: 14; j_gene: TRBJ2-3; CDR3nt: TGCAGCGTTGAGGCTAGCGGGCCGACAGATACGCAGTATTTT; CDR3aa: CSVEASGPTDTQYF
d_gene: -; abundance: once; v_gene: TRBV29-1; len: 13; j_gene: TRBJ2-3; CDR3nt: TGCAGCGCCGAGGGGGGACCTGGCGAGGCGCAGTATTTT; CDR3aa: CSAEGGPGEAQYF
d_gene: TRBD2; abundance: -; v_gene: TRBV9; len: 14; j_gene: TRBJ2-1; CDR3nt: TGTGCCCTGGGGGTAGCGGGGCCCTACAATGAGCAGTTCTTC; CDR3aa: CALGVAGPYNEQFF
d_gene: -; abundance: -; v_gene: TRBV25-1; len: 14; j_gene: TRBJ1-1; CDR3nt: TGTGCCAGCAGTGAATACCAGGAGGCTACTGAAGCTTTCTTT; CDR3aa: CASSEYQEATEAFF
d_gene: TRBD2; abundance: -; v_gene: TRBV29-1; len: 17; j_gene: TRBJ2-3; CDR3nt: TGCAGCGCTAGGACTAGCGGACTAATCCTAAGCACAGATACGCAGTATTTT; CDR3aa: CSARTSGLILSTDTQYF
d_gene: TRBD1; abundance: -; v_gene: TRBV28; len: 16; j_gene: TRBJ2-7; CDR3nt: TGTGCCAGCAGCCCACCAACCGGGACAGGGCACTACGAGCAGTACTTC; CDR3aa: CASSPPTGTGHYEQYF
d_gene: TRBD2; abundance: -; v_gene: TRBV28; len: 15; j_gene: TRBJ2-5; CDR3nt: TGTGCCAGCAGTTTCGGGGGGACCGGCCCGGGGACCCAGTACTTC; CDR3aa: CASSFGGTGPGTQYF
d_gene: TRBD2; abundance: -; v_gene: TRBV4-2; len: 16; j_gene: TRBJ2-3; CDR3nt: TGTGCCAGCAGCCAATCACTAGCGGGAGTATCAGATACGCAGTATTTT; CDR3aa: CASSQSLAGVSDTQYF
d_gene: -; abundance: -; v_gene: TRBV6-2/TRBV6-3; len: 15; j_gene: TRBJ1-2; CDR3nt: TGTGCCAGCAGTTCTCGGGACCGCCTCTCCTATGGCTACACCTTC; CDR3aa: CASSSRDRLSYGYTF
d_gene: TRBD2; abundance: -; v_gene: TRBV9; len: 19; j_gene: TRBJ2-3; CDR3nt: TGTGCCAGCAGCCTCGGACTAGCGGGATTCAATCTAGTCACAGATACGCAGTATTTT; CDR3aa: CASSLGLAGFNLVTDTQYF
d_gene: TRBD1; abundance: -; v_gene: TRBV30; len: 13; j_gene: TRBJ2-7; CDR3nt: TGTGCCTTAAGGACAGGGGGGAGGTACGAGCAGTACTTC; CDR3aa: CALRTGGRYEQYF
d_gene: -; abundance: -; v_gene: TRBV5-5; len: 13; j_gene: TRBJ1-2; CDR3nt: TGTGCCAGCAGCTTGGGTGGGGTCTATGGCTACACCTTC; CDR3aa: CASSLGGVYGYTF
d_gene: TRBD1; abundance: once; v_gene: TRBV19; len: 15; j_gene: TRBJ2-7; CDR3nt: TGTGCCAGTAGTATAGATTACAGGGGGCGCCACGAGCAGTACTTC; CDR3aa: CASSIDYRGRHEQYF
d_gene: TRBD1; abundance: -; v_gene: TRBV7-9; len: 17; j_gene: TRBJ2-6; CDR3nt: TGTGCCAGCAGGGGCCGGACAGGGCCGTCTGGGGCCAACGTCCTGACTTTC; CDR3aa: CASRGRTGPSGANVLTF
d_gene: -; abundance: -; v_gene: TRBV7-9; len: 14; j_gene: TRBJ1-6; CDR3nt: TGTGCCAGCAGCTTACCAGGGGATAATTCACCCCTCCACTTT; CDR3aa: CASSLPGDNSPLHF
d_gene: TRBD1; abundance: once; v_gene: TRBV28; len: 14; j_gene: TRBJ1-6; CDR3nt: TGTGCCAGCAGTTTAACAGGGGGAAATTCACCCCTCCACTTT; CDR3aa: CASSLTGGNSPLHF
d_gene: TRBD2; abundance: once; v_gene: TRBV4-2; len: 17; j_gene: TRBJ2-3; CDR3nt: TGTGCCAGCAGCCAAGACAGGACTAGCGGGGGGACAGATACGCAGTATTTT; CDR3aa: CASSQDRTSGGTDTQYF
d_gene: -; abundance: -; v_gene: TRBV5-8; len: 16; j_gene: TRBJ2-3; CDR3nt: TGTGCCAGCAGCCCTGGACTAAGTGGGTATACAGATACGCAGTATTTT; CDR3aa: CASSPGLSGYTDTQYF
d_gene: -; abundance: -; v_gene: TRBV21-1; len: 18; j_gene: TRBJ1-3; CDR3nt: TGTGCCAGCATCATAGCCAGCACGGCGCGAGGCTCTGGAAACACCATATATTTT; CDR3aa: CASIIASTARGSGNTIYF
d_gene: TRBD1; abundance: few; v_gene: TRBV29-1; len: 13; j_gene: TRBJ2-7; CDR3nt: TGCAGCGTAGCAGGGGGCAGTTCCTACGAGCAGTACTTC; CDR3aa: CSVAGGSSYEQYF
d_gene: -; abundance: -; v_gene: TRBV5-1; len: 13; j_gene: TRBJ2-5; CDR3nt: TGCGCCAGCAGCTTGGGGGGCGTAGAGACCCAGTACTTC; CDR3aa: CASSLGGVETQYF
d_gene: TRBD1; abundance: -; v_gene: TRBV18; len: 14; j_gene: TRBJ1-1; CDR3nt: TGTGCCAGCTCACCAGAACAGGGGATTACTGAAGCTTTCTTT; CDR3aa: CASSPEQGITEAFF
d_gene: TRBD1; abundance: -; v_gene: TRBV7-2; len: 17; j_gene: TRBJ1-3; CDR3nt: TGTGCCAGCAGCCCGGGACAGGGGAAGGAATTTGGAAACACCATATATTTT; CDR3aa: CASSPGQGKEFGNTIYF